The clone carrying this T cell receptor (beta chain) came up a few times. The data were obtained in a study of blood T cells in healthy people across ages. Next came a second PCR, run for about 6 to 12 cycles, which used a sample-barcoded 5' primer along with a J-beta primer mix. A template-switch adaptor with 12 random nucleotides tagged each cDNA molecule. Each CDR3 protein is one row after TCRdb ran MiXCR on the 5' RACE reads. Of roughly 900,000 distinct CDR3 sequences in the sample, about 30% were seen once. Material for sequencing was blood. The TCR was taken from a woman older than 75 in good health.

The CDR3 DNA is TGTGCCAGCAGCATAATACCGGGACAGGGAAATTCACCCCTCCACTTT. Translated, it gives CASSIIPGQGNSPLHF. V and J are TRBV5-5 and TRBJ1-6; TRBD1 matches 9 bases. The CDR3 is 16 residues long. Unmatched junction bases numbered 9, after V lost 4 bases and J lost 7 bases. Germline CDR1 and CDR2: SGHKS and YYEKEE (reference sequence). Filled out from reference TRBV5-5 and TRBJ1-6, the complete variable domain reads DAGVTQSPTHLIKTRGQQVTLRCSPISGHKSVSWYQQVLGQGPQFIFQYYEKEERGRGNFPDRFSARQFPNYSSELNVNALLLGDSALYLCASSIIPGQGNSPLHFGNGTRLTVT.